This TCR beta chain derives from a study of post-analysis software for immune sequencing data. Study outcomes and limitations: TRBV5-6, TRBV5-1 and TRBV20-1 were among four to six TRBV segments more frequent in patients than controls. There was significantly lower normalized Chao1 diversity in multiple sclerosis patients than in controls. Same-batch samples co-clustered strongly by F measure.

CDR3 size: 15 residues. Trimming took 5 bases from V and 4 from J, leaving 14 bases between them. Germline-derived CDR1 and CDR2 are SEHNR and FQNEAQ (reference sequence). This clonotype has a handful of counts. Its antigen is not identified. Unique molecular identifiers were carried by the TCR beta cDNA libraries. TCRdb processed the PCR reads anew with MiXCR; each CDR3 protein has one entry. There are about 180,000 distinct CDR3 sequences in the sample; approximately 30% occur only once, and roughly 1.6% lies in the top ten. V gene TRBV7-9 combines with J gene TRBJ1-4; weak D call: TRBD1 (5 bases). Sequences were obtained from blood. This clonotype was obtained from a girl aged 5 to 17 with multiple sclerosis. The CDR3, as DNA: TGTGCCAGCAGCCCGGGGGACCGCTATAATGAAAAACTGTTTTTT. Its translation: CASSPGDRYNEKLFF.